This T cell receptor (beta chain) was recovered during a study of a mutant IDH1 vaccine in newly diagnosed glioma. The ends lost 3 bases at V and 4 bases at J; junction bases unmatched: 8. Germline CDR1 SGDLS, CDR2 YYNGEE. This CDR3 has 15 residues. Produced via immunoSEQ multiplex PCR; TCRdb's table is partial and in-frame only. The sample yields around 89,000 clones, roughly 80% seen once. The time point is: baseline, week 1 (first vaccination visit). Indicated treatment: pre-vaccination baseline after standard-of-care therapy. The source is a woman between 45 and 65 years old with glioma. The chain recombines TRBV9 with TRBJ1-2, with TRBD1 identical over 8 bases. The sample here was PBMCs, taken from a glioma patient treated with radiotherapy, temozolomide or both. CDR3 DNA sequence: TGTGCCAGCAGCGCGAAAGCGGACAGGGTCTATGGCTACACCTTC. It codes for CASSAKADRVYGYTF.